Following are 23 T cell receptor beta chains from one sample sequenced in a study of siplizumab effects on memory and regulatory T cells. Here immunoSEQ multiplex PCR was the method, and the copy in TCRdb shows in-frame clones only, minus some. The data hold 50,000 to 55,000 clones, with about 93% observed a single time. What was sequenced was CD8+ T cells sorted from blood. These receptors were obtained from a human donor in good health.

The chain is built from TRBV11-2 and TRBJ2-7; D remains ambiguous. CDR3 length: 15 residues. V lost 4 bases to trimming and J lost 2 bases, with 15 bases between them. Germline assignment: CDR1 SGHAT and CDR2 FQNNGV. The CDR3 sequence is CASSSLRESTYEQYF. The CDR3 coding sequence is TGTGCCAGCAGCTCCCTCCGTGAGAGCACCTACGAGCAGTACTTC. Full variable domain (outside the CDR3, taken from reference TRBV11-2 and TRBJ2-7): EAGVAQSPRYKIIEKRQSVAFWCNPISGHATLYWYQQILGQGPKLLIQFQNNGVVDDSQLPKDRFSAERLKGVDSTLKIQPAKLEDSAVYLCASSSLRESTYEQYFGPGTRLTVT.

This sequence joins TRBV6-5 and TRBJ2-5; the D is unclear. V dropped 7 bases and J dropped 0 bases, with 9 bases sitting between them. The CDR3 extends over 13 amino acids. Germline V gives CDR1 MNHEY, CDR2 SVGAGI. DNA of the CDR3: TGTGCCAGCACCTATCTGTACCAAGAGACCCAGTACTTC. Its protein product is CASTYLYQETQYF.

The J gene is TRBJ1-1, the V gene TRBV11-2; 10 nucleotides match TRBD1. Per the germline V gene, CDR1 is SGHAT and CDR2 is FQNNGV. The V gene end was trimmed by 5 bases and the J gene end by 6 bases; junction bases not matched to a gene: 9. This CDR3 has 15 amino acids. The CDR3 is CASSARDRGKAEAFF. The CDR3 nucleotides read TGTGCCAGCAGCGCCCGGGACAGGGGAAAGGCTGAAGCTTTCTTT. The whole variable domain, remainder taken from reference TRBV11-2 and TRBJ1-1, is EAGVAQSPRYKIIEKRQSVAFWCNPISGHATLYWYQQILGQGPKLLIQFQNNGVVDDSQLPKDRFSAERLKGVDSTLKIQPAKLEDSAVYLCASSARDRGKAEAFFGQGTRLTVV.

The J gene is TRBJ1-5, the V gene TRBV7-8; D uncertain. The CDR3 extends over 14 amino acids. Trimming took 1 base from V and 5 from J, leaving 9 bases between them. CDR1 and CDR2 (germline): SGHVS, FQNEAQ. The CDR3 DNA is TGTGCCAGCAGCTTAGGTCAGGCTGATCAGCCCCAGCATTTT. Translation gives CASSLGQADQPQHF.

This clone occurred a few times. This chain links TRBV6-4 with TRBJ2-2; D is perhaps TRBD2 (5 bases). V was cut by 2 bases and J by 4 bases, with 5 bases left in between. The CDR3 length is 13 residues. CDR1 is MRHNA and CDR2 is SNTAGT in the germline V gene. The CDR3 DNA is TGTGCCAGCAGTGACACTAGCACCGGGGAGCTGTTTTTT. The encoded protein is CASSDTSTGELFF.

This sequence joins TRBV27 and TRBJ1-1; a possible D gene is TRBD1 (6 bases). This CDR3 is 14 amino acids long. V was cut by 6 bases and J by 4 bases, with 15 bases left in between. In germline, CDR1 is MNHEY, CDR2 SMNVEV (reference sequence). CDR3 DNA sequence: TGTGCCAGCAGCCGATACAGGGCTACCACTGAAGCTTTCTTT. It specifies CASSRYRATTEAFF.

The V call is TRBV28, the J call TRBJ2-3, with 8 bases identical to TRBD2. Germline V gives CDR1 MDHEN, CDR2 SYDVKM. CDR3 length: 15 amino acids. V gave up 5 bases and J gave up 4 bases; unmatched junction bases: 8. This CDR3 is CASSPGTSISDTQYF. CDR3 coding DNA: TGTGCCAGCAGTCCCGGGACTAGTATCTCAGATACGCAGTATTTT.

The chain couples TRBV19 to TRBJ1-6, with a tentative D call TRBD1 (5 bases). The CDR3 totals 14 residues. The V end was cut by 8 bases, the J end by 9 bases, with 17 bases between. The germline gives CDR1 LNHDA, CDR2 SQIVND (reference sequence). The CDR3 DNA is TGTGCCAGTCATGGGGCAGGGAGGGCTTCACCCCTCCACTTT. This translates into CASHGAGRASPLHF. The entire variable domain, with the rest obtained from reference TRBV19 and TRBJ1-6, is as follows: DGGITQSPKYLFRKEGQNVTLSCEQNLNHDAMYWYRQDPGQGLRLIYYSQIVNDFQKGDIAEGYSVSREKKESFPLTVTSAQKNPTAFYLCASHGAGRASPLHFGNGTRLTVT.

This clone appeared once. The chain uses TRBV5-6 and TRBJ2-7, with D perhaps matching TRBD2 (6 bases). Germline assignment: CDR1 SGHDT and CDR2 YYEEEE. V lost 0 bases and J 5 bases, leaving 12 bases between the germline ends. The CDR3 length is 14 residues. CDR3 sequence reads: CASSLVFGEDEQYF. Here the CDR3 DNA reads TGTGCCAGCAGCTTGGTCTTCGGGGAGGACGAGCAGTACTTC.

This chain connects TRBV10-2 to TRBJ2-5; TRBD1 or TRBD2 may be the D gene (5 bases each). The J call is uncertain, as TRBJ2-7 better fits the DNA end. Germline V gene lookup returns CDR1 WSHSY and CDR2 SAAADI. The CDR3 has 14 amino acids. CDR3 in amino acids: CASTWTDSSYEQYF. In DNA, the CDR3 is TGCGCCAGCACCTGGACTGACAGCTCCTACGAGCAGTACTTC.

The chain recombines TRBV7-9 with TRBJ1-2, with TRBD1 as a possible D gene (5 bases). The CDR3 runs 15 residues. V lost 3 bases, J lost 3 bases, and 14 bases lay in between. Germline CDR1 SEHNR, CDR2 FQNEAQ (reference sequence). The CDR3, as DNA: TGTGCCAGCAGCTTTTTATCGGGGGGTGACTATGGCTACACCTTC. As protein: CASSFLSGGDYGYTF.

CDR3 bases: TGTGCCAGCAGTTTTTTCCGGGACAGGATATATGGCTACACCTTC. This gives the protein CASSFFRDRIYGYTF. V is TRBV28 and J is TRBJ1-2; 8 positions match TRBD1. The CDR3 loop spans 15 amino acids. The junction had 8 bases not matched to a gene; V was cut back by 3 bases and J by 5 bases. Per germline, CDR1 MDHEN and CDR2 SYDVKM.

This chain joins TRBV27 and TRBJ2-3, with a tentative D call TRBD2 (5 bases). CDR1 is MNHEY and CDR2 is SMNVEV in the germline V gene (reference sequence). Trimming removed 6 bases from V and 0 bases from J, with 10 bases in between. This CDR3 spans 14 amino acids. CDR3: CASRQWESTDTQYF. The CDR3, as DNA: TGTGCCAGCAGGCAGTGGGAGAGCACAGATACGCAGTATTTT.

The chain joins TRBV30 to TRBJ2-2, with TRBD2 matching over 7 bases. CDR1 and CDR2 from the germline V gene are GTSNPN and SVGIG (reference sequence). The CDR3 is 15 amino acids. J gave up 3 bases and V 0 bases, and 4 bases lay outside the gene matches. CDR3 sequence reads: CAWSVLARDTGELFF. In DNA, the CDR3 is TGTGCCTGGAGTGTACTAGCGAGGGACACCGGGGAGCTGTTTTTT.

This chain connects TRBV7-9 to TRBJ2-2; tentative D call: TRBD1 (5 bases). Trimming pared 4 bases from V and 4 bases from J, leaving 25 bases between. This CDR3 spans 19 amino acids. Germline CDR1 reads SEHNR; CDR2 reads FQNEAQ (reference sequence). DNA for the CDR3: TGTGCCAGCAGCTCCAGCGAAGAGATGACAGTCACTGGCACCGGGGAGCTGTTTTTT. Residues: CASSSSEEMTVTGTGELFF.

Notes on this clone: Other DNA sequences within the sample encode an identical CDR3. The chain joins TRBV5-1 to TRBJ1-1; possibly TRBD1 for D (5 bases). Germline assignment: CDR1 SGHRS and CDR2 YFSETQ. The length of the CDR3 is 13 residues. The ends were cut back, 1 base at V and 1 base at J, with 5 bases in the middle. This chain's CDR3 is CASSLTGNTEAFF. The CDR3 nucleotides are TGCGCCAGCAGCTTGACAGGGAACACTGAAGCTTTCTTT. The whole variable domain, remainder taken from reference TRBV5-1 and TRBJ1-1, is KAGVTQTPRYLIKTRGQQVTLSCSPISGHRSVSWYQQTPGQGLQFLFEYFSETQRNKGNFPGRFSGRQFSNSRSEMNVSTLELGDSALYLCASSLTGNTEAFFGQGTRLTVV.

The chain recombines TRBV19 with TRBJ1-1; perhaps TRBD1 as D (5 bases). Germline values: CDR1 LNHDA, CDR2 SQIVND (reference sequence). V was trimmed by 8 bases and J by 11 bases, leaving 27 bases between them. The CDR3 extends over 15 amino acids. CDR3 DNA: TGTGCCAGTCACCAAACCGTGGACGGGACTGGGAGTGCTTTCTTT. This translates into CASHQTVDGTGSAFF.

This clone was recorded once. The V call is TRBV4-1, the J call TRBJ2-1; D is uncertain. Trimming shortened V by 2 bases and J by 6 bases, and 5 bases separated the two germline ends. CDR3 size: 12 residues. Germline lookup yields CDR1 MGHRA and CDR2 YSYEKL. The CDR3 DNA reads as TGCGCCAGCAGCCAAAGGGTCAATGAGCAGTTCTTC. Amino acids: CASSQRVNEQFF.

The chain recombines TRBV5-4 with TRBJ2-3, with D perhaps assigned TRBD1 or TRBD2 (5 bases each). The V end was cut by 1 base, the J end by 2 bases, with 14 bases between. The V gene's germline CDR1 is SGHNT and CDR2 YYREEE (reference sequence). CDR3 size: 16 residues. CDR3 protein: CASSLFGVGTTDTQYF. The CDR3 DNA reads TGTGCCAGCAGCTTGTTTGGTGTGGGGACCACAGATACGCAGTATTTT.

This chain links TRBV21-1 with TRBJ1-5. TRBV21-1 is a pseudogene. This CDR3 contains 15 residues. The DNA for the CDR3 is TGTGCCAGCAGGACCGGGGGAGTGGAAAATCAGCCCCAGCATTTT. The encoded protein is CASRTGGVENQPQHF.

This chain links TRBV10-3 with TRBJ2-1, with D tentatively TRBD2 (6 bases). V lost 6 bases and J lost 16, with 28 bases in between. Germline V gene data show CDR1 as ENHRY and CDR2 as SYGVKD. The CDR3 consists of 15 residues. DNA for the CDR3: TGTGCCATCAGCGCGGGACCCGAGTTTAGCCCACGCTACTTCTTC. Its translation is CAISAGPEFSPRYFF.

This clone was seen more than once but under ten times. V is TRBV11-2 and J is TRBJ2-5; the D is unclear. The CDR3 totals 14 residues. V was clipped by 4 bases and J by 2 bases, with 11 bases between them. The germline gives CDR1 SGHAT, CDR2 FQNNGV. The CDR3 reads CASSSENWQETQYF. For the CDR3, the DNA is TGTGCCAGCAGCTCAGAAAATTGGCAAGAGACCCAGTACTTC. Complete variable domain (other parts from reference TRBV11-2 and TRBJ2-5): EAGVAQSPRYKIIEKRQSVAFWCNPISGHATLYWYQQILGQGPKLLIQFQNNGVVDDSQLPKDRFSAERLKGVDSTLKIQPAKLEDSAVYLCASSSENWQETQYFGPGTRLLVL.

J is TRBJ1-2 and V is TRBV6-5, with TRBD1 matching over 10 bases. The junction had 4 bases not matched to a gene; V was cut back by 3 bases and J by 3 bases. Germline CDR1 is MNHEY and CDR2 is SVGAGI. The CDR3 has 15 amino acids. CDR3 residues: CASSYTGTGDYGYTF. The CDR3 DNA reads TGTGCCAGCAGTTATACCGGGACAGGGGACTATGGCTACACCTTC.